This T cell receptor beta chain was retrieved from a study of blood T cell repertoires in COVID-19. Libraries were prepared by immunoSEQ multiplex PCR; TCRdb keeps only in-frame clonotypes and omits some of them. Of some 490,000 clones in the sample, 75% to 90% were seen once. There are 14 residues in the CDR3. The germline V and J ends were trimmed by 6 bases and 4 bases, with 13 bases remaining between them. CDR1 is SNHLY and CDR2 is FYNNEI in the germline V gene. This clone has just a few counts. Those enrolled, adults aged about 18 to 89 years, came from around 24 US areas. Two negative PCRs, clearance, or symptom resolution were required of recovered Cohort 3 donors.

The sequencing input was PBMCs or T cells enriched from blood (not recorded which). The origin of this receptor is a woman aged 55-70 years who had recovered from COVID-19. The chain is built from TRBV2 and TRBJ2-1; D call uncertain. This CDR3 is CASRNSAAYNEQFF. In nucleotides, the CDR3 is TGTGCCAGCAGGAATAGTGCAGCGTACAATGAGCAGTTCTTC.